This paragraph covers one TCR beta chain sequence. Single viable CD3+CD4+CD8-CD45RO+ cells were sorted as the memory CD4+ T cells. Serostatus was set by detecting CMV pp150, pp28, p38, p52 IgG. The data belong to a study of memory CD4+ T cells and cytomegalovirus serostatus. The data were produced by immunoSEQ multiplex PCR, yet TCRdb's version contains in-frame clones alone and is incomplete. The table shows tens of thousands of clones, with more than 75% occurring only once. The specimen was memory CD4+ T cells from blood. This receptor was identified in an adult in good health and CMV-seronegative.

DNA for the CDR3: TGTGCCAGCAGCTTAGGGGGCACCGGGGAGCTGTTTTTT. Protein product: CASSLGGTGELFF. The V gene is TRBV7-9, the J gene TRBJ2-2; no definite D call. The CDR3 spans 13 residues. CDR1 SEHNR and CDR2 FQNEAQ come from the germline V gene (reference sequence). Deletions cut 1 base from V and 4 bases from J, with 4 bases between.